This T cell receptor beta chain was captured in a study of blood T cells in healthy people across ages. General study findings and limits: Aged donors had fewer naive CD4+ cells and lower diversity than long-lived donors.

This clonotype was seen only a few times. Its antigen is still unknown. The V and J ends lost 6 bases and 6 bases, in that order; junction bases with no gene match: 15. In germline, CDR1 is SEHNR, CDR2 FQNEAQ (reference sequence). The CDR3 is 16 amino acids. Primers used in a second PCR of roughly 6 to 12 cycles were a sample-barcoded 5' primer and a J-beta primer mix. MiXCR, run by TCRdb on the 5' RACE reads, gives a single entry per CDR3 protein. The repertoire includes over 600,000 distinct CDR3 sequences, 40% to 50% of them detected once, and 25% to 30% sits in the top ten. PBMCs were isolated at a quantity of at least 7 million per sample. The amount of total RNA extracted per sample was at least 6 micrograms.

The receptor was isolated from an elderly man in good health. Sample: blood. The J gene is TRBJ1-2, the V gene TRBV7-9; 8 positions match TRBD1. The CDR3 loop reads CASRPGPGQVSHGYTF. CDR3 coding DNA: TGTGCCAGCAGACCTGGGCCGGGACAGGTATCCCATGGCTACACCTTC.